A single sample is the source of the 19 T cell receptor beta chains below, sequenced in a study of T-cell reconstitution after alpha-beta-depleted transplantation in children. Unique molecular identifiers were built into the TCRbeta library. TCRdb recomputed calls from the PCR reads with MiXCR, one row per CDR3 protein. The sample contains tens of thousands of distinct CDR3 sequences, around 50% of which appear only once. Here the sequenced sample was peripheral blood, taken before TCRalphabeta/CD19-depleted stem cell transplant. These receptors all stem from a boy under two years old with SCID, due to receive a stem cell transplant.

V and J are TRBV20-1 and TRBJ1-2, with 9 bases lining up with TRBD1. V trimming: 0 bases; J trimming: 4 bases; junction bases outside the gene matches: 6. The CDR3 contains 15 residues. Germline values: CDR1 DFQATT, CDR2 SNEGSKA (reference sequence). The CDR3 sequence is CSARDGDRDLYGYTF. CDR3 bases: TGCAGTGCTAGAGATGGGGACAGGGATCTCTATGGCTACACCTTC.

CDR3 DNA: TGCAGTGCTAGACCGGATCAAGGGGCCGACTACGAGCAGTACTTC. Amino acid sequence: CSARPDQGADYEQYF. The V call is TRBV20-1, the J call TRBJ2-7; D is perhaps TRBD1 (5 bases). CDR3 length: 15 amino acids. The germline V gene encodes CDR1 DFQATT and CDR2 SNEGSKA (reference sequence). V lost 2 bases and J lost 3, with 17 bases in between.

The chain links TRBV6-5 to TRBJ1-5, with D tentatively TRBD1 (6 bases). The CDR3 consists of 15 residues. V dropped 0 bases and J dropped 5 bases, with 11 bases sitting between them. CDR1 is MNHEY, CDR2 SVGAGI, per germline. The chain's CDR3 is CASSYSGGLDQPQHF. The CDR3 region has the DNA TGTGCCAGCAGTTACTCGGGGGGGCTCGATCAGCCCCAGCATTTT.

The chain uses TRBV9 and TRBJ2-2; D is undetermined. The V gene's germline CDR1 is SGDLS and CDR2 YYNGEE. Trimming took off 4 bases at V and 0 bases at J, with 10 bases between the two ends. There are 15 residues in the CDR3. This chain's CDR3 is CASSPHIANTGELFF. CDR3 sequence (DNA): TGTGCCAGCAGCCCCCACATCGCGAACACCGGGGAGCTGTTTTTT.

This sequence joins TRBV4-3 and TRBJ2-2; no reliable D call. The CDR3 loop spans 15 amino acids. Germline V CDR1 and CDR2: LGHNA, YSLEER. V gave up 4 bases and J gave up 2 bases, with 11 bases separating them. CDR3 residues: CASSRASLNTGELFF. The CDR3 region has the DNA TGCGCCAGCAGCCGGGCCAGCCTAAACACCGGGGAGCTGTTTTTT.

The J gene is TRBJ1-1, the V gene TRBV5-6; no firm D call. V was clipped by 0 bases and J by 4 bases, with 13 bases between them. Germline V gene lookup returns CDR1 SGHDT and CDR2 YYEEEE. The CDR3 has 15 residues. The CDR3 DNA is TGTGCCAGCAGCTTGGGGCCAGGCGCGGGCACTGAAGCTTTCTTT. Its protein is CASSLGPGAGTEAFF.

The rearrangement links TRBV7-8 to TRBJ2-4, with D possibly being TRBD2 (5 bases). Germline V gives CDR1 SGHVS, CDR2 FQNEAQ. Trimming took off 4 bases at V and 8 bases at J, with 18 bases between the two ends. The CDR3 totals 15 residues. The CDR3 DNA is TGTGCCAGCAGCTCAGAGAGGGCTGGATTGGACATTCAGTACTTC. This encodes CASSSERAGLDIQYF.

The chain recombines TRBV7-2 with TRBJ1-1, with D possibly being TRBD1 (6 bases). Trimming took off 6 bases at V and 3 bases at J, with 14 bases between the two ends. Germline CDR1 SGHTA, CDR2 FQGNSA. The CDR3 length is 14 residues. This CDR3 is CASSHRQEYTEAFF. The CDR3 region has the DNA TGTGCCAGCAGTCATAGACAGGAGTACACTGAAGCTTTCTTT.

The chain couples TRBV5-6 to TRBJ1-1; D is undetermined. Germline V gene data show CDR1 as SGHDT and CDR2 as YYEEEE. Trimming cost V 1 base and J 4 bases, with 8 bases left between them. The CDR3 spans 13 residues. Written as DNA, the CDR3 is TGTGCCAGCAGCTTGCCGCGTTTCACTGAAGCTTTCTTT. It is translated as CASSLPRFTEAFF.

CDR3 sequence (DNA): TGTGCCAGCAGCATACCGGGACGGTACAATGAGCAGTTCTTC. Translation: CASSIPGRYNEQFF. The chain couples TRBV4-2 to TRBJ2-1, with D possibly called TRBD1 or TRBD2 (5 bases each). In germline, CDR1 is LGHNA, CDR2 YNFKEQ. The CDR3 runs to 14 residues. With 5 bases removed from V and 4 bases from J, the gap between germline ends came to 12 bases.

The genes are TRBV7-2 and TRBJ2-4, with D unclear. Per the germline V gene, CDR1 is SGHTA and CDR2 is FQGNSA. V was clipped by 4 bases and J by 7 bases, with 8 bases between them. This CDR3 has 12 amino acids. CDR3: CASSSGPNIQYF. The CDR3 DNA reads as TGTGCCAGCAGCTCTGGACCCAACATTCAGTACTTC.

This clonotype showed up just once. The genes are TRBV29-1 and TRBJ1-1, with D unresolved. The germline gives CDR1 SQVTM, CDR2 ANQGSEA. Trimming removed 4 bases at V and 0 bases at J, with 9 bases between. The CDR3 is 13 residues long. The CDR3 reads CSVVVGLNTEAFF. The DNA of the CDR3 is TGCAGCGTTGTCGTCGGATTGAACACTGAAGCTTTCTTT. Variable domain in full (rest from reference TRBV29-1 and TRBJ1-1): SAVISQKPSRDICQRGTSLTIQCQVDSQVTMMFWYRQQPGQSLTLIATANQGSEATYESGFVIDKFPISRPNLTFSTLTVSNMSPEDSSIYLCSVVVGLNTEAFFGQGTRLTVV.

J is TRBJ2-1 and V is TRBV27; D not resolved. The ends were cut back, 5 bases at V and 6 bases at J, with 8 bases in the middle. Germline V gives CDR1 MNHEY, CDR2 SMNVEV (reference sequence). The CDR3 contains 12 residues. The CDR3 loop reads CASSGSFNEQFF. The CDR3 DNA sequence: TGTGCCAGCAGTGGGTCTTTCAATGAGCAGTTCTTC.

As concerns this clonotype: The junction departs from germline at one end; a sequencing error may be responsible. The genes are TRBV3-1 and TRBJ2-1; D is ambiguous. The CDR3 totals 19 residues. Germline CDR1 LGHDT, CDR2 YNNKEL (reference sequence). CDR3 DNA: TGTGCCAGCAGCAAAGATTTGAAGGACCTTTGGAGCTCCTACAATGAGCAGTTCTTC. This translates into CASSKDLKDLWSSYNEQFF.

This clonotype occurred once. The V and J genes are TRBV20-1 and TRBJ2-5, with a weak D call TRBD2 (5 bases). Germline lookup yields CDR1 DFQATT and CDR2 SNEGSKA (reference sequence). The CDR3 is made up of 12 amino acids. V lost 6 bases, J lost 3 bases, and 11 bases lay in between. The CDR3 reads CSAQEEKETQYF. The DNA of the CDR3 is TGCAGTGCGCAGGAGGAGAAAGAGACCCAGTACTTC.

The CDR3 nucleotides read TGCAGTGCTAGGAAGCCGGGGTTAGAGGTCGATGGCTACACCTTC. As protein: CSARKPGLEVDGYTF. The chain joins TRBV20-1 to TRBJ1-2, with D unresolved. The CDR3 contains 15 residues. Germline assignment: CDR1 DFQATT and CDR2 SNEGSKA (reference sequence). Trimming left V 3 bases short and J 6 bases short, with 20 bases between.

This clonotype was seen ten or more times. The genes are TRBV7-3 and TRBJ2-3, with TRBD2 identical over 8 bases. The germline CDR1 and CDR2 sequences are SGHTA and FQGTGA. The CDR3 loop spans 14 amino acids. Trimming took 5 bases from V and 5 from J; bases not matched to a gene: 6. In nucleotides, the CDR3 is TGTGCCAGCAGCCTCAGCGGGGGCCTAGATACGCAGTATTTT. This sequence encodes CASSLSGGLDTQYF.

In its sample, this clonotype was seen many times. The chain links TRBV7-8 to TRBJ1-1, with D perhaps matching TRBD1 (5 bases). This CDR3 has 14 residues. Germline-derived CDR1 and CDR2 are SGHVS and FQNEAQ. V shed 5 bases and J shed 1 base, with 11 bases lying between them. In nucleotides, the CDR3 is TGTGCCAGCAGCCGCGGCGGGACGAACACTGAAGCTTTCTTT. This sequence encodes CASSRGGTNTEAFF.

The V and J genes are TRBV5-4 and TRBJ2-3; D uncertain. V lost 4 bases, J lost 3 bases, and 9 bases lay in between. The CDR3 contains 13 residues. Germline values: CDR1 SGHNT, CDR2 YYREEE (reference sequence). CDR3 in amino acids: CASSLQITDTQYF. Here the CDR3 DNA reads TGTGCCAGCAGCCTTCAAATTACAGATACGCAGTATTTT.